Described below is a single TCR beta chain sequence and its context. Its antigen is not identified. These data come from a study of T-cell reconstitution after alpha-beta-depleted transplantation in children. Study-level points and caveats: Newly produced T cells mostly provided counts and TCRbeta diversity after one year, as hyperexpanded clones declined. The origin of high day-60 TCRbeta diversity in some patients lay in surviving recipient T cells and thymic progenitors. After transplant, at about two months, alpha-beta T cells were reportedly derived from several hundred expanded graft clones.

It was with unique molecular identifiers that the TCRbeta library was prepared. TCRdb fed the PCR reads into MiXCR, producing one record per CDR3 protein. The sample contains about 830,000 distinct CDR3 sequences, approximately 15% of which appear only once. This CDR3 region has 15 residues. The junction had 11 bases not matched to a gene; V was cut back by 4 bases and J by 3 bases. Germline lookup yields CDR1 SQVTM and CDR2 ANQGSEA. This clonotype was sampled from a male patient between 5 and 17 years old who had a stem cell transplant for acute lymphoblastic leukemia, so the T cells may come from the graft donor. This chain joins TRBV29-1 and TRBJ2-7; TRBD2 agrees at 8 bases. The sample here was PBMCs, mostly from graft donor cells, taken 360 days after TCRalphabeta/CD19-depleted stem cell transplant. CDR3: CSVGGGGRLLYEQYF. In DNA form, the CDR3 reads TGCAGCGTTGGGGGGGGCGGGAGGCTACTCTACGAGCAGTACTTC.